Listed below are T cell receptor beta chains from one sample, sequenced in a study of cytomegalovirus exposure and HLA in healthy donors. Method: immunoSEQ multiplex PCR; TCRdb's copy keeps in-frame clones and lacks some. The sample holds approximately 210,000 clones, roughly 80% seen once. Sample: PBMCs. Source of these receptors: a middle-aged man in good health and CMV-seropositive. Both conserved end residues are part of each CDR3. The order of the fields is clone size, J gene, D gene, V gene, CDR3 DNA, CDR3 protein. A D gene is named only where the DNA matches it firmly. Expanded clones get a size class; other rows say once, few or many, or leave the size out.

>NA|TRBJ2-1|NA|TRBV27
TGTGCCAGCAGTTTTAGAGGGAGCAATGAGCAGTTCTTC
CASSFRGSNEQFF
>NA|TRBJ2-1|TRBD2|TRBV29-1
TGCAGCGTTGATGGGCAGCGGGACTATTCCTACAATGAGCAGTTCTTC
CSVDGQRDYSYNEQFF
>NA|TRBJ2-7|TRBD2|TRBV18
TGTGCCAGCTCACCAAAAAGCGGGATGTACGAGCAGTACTTC
CASSPKSGMYEQYF
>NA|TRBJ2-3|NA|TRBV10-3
TGTGCCATCAGTGACGTGGCCCCAGCGGCAGATACGCAGTATTTT
CAISDVAPAADTQYF
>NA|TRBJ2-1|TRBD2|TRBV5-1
TGCGCCAGCAGTTCCCGGGACAGGGGATCGCTAGCGGGAGGGCCCGGGTACAATGAGCAGTTCTTC
CASSSRDRGSLAGGPGYNEQFF
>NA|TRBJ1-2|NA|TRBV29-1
TGCAGCGTAGCCTTGCAAGTTGGCTACACCTTC
CSVALQVGYTF
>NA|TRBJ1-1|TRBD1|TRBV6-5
TGTGCCAGCAGTTACCAGGGGGCCGGCACTGAAGCTTTCTTT
CASSYQGAGTEAFF
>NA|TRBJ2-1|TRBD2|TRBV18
TGTGCCAGCTCGGGGATAGCGGGAGGGAGCGGTGAGCAGTTCTTC
CASSGIAGGSGEQFF
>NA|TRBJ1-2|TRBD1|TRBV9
TGTGCCAGCAGCGTAGGTACGACAGGGGGAGATGGCTACACCTTC
CASSVGTTGGDGYTF
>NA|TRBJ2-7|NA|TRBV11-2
TGTGCCAGCAGCTTAGGGATCGGGGAGTACTCCTACGAGCAGTACTTC
CASSLGIGEYSYEQYF
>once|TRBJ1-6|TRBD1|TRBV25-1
TGTGCCAGCAGTGACGACAGGGGGAACTATAATTCACCCCTCCACTTT
CASSDDRGNYNSPLHF
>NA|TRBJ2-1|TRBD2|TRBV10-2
TGCGCCAGCAGCGATAGCGGGAACAATGAGCAGTTCTTC
CASSDSGNNEQFF
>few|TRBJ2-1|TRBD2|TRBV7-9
TGTGCCAGCAGCTTAAGGACTAGCGGAAGGTACAATGAGCAGTTCTTC
CASSLRTSGRYNEQFF
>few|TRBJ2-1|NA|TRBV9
TGTGCCAGCAGCGTATTCCCTCATACTCAGGAGGCCAATGAGCAGTTCTTC
CASSVFPHTQEANEQFF
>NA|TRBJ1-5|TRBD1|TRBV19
TGTGCCAGTAGTCCTCCAGACAGGGGGAGCAATCAGCCCCAGCATTTT
CASSPPDRGSNQPQHF
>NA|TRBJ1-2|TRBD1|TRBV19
TGTGCCAGTAGTATAGCAGGGGGTGAAGGTGGCTACACCTTC
CASSIAGGEGGYTF
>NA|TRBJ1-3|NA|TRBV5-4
TGTGCCAGCAGCTATAACGGTTACTCTGGAAACACCATATATTTT
CASSYNGYSGNTIYF
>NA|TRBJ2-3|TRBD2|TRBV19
TGTGCCAGTAGTACCCCCACTAGCGGGAAGGCGGGGGATACGCAGTATTTT
CASSTPTSGKAGDTQYF
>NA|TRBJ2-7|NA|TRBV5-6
TGTGCCAGCGTCCCCACTGGGGCAGACCGTTGCGAGCAGTACTTC
CASVPTGADRCEQYF
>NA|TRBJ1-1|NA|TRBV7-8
TGTGCCAGCAGCTTAGGTATGCGCGAAGCTTTCTTT
CASSLGMREAFF
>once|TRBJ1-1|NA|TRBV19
TGTGCCAGTAGTATAGCCCGGAGCTTAACCACTGAAGCTTTCTTT
CASSIARSLTTEAFF
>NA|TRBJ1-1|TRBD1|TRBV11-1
TGTGCCAGCAGCTCCCCCCGGCAGGGGGCCACCATGAACACTGAAGCTTTCTTT
CASSSPRQGATMNTEAFF
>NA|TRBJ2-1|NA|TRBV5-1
TGCGCCAGCAGCCCCCCATCCAATGAGCAGTTCTTC
CASSPPSNEQFF
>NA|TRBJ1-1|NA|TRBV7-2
TGTGCCAGCAGCCCAGGGCTGAACACTGAAGCTTTCTTT
CASSPGLNTEAFF
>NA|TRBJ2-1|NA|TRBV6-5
TGTGCCAGCAGCCCCCCCCAGAGGAATGAGCAGTTCTTC
CASSPPQRNEQFF
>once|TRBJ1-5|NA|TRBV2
TGTGCCAGCAGGGAGTTAATAGCAGGGAGGGGACAGCCCCAGCATTTT
CASRELIAGRGQPQHF
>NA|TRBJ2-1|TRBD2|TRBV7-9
TGTGCCAGCAGCCCTCCCGGTGCGGGAGTGGTCTACAATGAGCAGTTCTTC
CASSPPGAGVVYNEQFF
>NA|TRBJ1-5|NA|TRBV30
TGTGCCTGGAGCGTGACATTCAATCAGCCCCAGCATTTT
CAWSVTFNQPQHF
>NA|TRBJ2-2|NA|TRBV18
TGTGCCAGCTCACCCGGACAGAACACCGGGGAGCTGTTTTTT
CASSPGQNTGELFF
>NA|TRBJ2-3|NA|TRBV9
TGTGCCAGCAGCGTAGTAGGGGTAGGCTCAGATACGCAGTATTTT
CASSVVGVGSDTQYF
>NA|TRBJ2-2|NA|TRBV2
TGTGCCAGCAGTAACGGGACTTCTAACACCGGGGAGCTGTTTTTT
CASSNGTSNTGELFF
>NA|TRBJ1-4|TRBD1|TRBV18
TGTGCCAGCTCCCTAGGACAGGAGGGTGAAAAACTGTTTTTT
CASSLGQEGEKLFF
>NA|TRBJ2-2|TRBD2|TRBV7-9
TGTGCCAGCAGCCCTCGGACTAGCGGGAGAGGGGTCGGGGAGCTGTTTTTT
CASSPRTSGRGVGELFF
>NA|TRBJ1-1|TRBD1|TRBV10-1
TGCGCCAGCAGTGAAGGGGGGACAGGGGTTACTGAAGCTTTCTTT
CASSEGGTGVTEAFF
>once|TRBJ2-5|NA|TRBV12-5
TGTGCTAGTGGCCCAGGGGTCCAAGAGACCCAGTACTTC
CASGPGVQETQYF
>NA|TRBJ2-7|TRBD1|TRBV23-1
TGCGCCAGCAGTCTTCACCCACAGGGGGCGGAGGACGAGCAGTACTTC
CASSLHPQGAEDEQYF
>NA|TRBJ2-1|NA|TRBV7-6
TGTGCCAGCAGCTTACTAGCGCCGAGCTCCTACAATGAGCAGTTCTTC
CASSLLAPSSYNEQFF
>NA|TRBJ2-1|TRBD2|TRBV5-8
TGTGCCAGCAGCTTGGCCGGCGGGAGTTCCTACAATGAGCAGTTCTTC
CASSLAGGSSYNEQFF
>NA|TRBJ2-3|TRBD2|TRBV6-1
TGTGCCAGCAGTGAGGGACTAGCGGGAGGTGATTCAGATACGCAGTATTTT
CASSEGLAGGDSDTQYF
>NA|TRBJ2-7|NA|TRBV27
TGTGCCAGCAGTAGGGGTGGTATTGGGTACGAGCAGTACTTC
CASSRGGIGYEQYF
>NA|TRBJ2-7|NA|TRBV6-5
TGTGCCAGCCATACCCCCGGGAGCTCCTACGAGCAGTACTTC
CASHTPGSSYEQYF